This is a list of T cell receptor beta chains from one sample in a study of STAT5B mutations in CD4+ large granular lymphocyte leukemia. The method was immunoSEQ multiplex PCR; TCRdb's version includes in-frame clones alone and lacks a portion of them. The sample yields 20,000 or so clones, roughly 84% seen once. The specimen was CD4+ T cells from blood buffy coats. All receptors derive from a human donor in good health. Each CDR3 is given with its conserved first and last residue. The order of the fields is J gene, V gene, clone size, D gene, CDR3 protein, CDR3 DNA. The D gene is left open where the match is weak. Size is stated for part of the rows, as once, few or many counts, or as a class when the clone is expanded.

>TRBJ1-3|TRBV2|NA|NA
CASSEDKGRAFSGNTIYF
TGTGCCAGCAGTGAAGATAAAGGGAGGGCATTTTCTGGAAACACCATATATTTT
>TRBJ1-3|TRBV19|NA|NA
CASNSGDWNTIYF
TGTGCCAGTAATTCGGGGGACTGGAACACCATATATTTT
>TRBJ2-7|TRBV2|NA|NA
CASRREEQYF
TGTGCCAGCAGGAGGGAGGAGCAGTACTTC
>TRBJ2-6|TRBV27|NA|NA
CASSLWGAGANVLTF
TGTGCCAGCAGTTTATGGGGGGCTGGGGCCAACGTCCTGACTTTC
>TRBJ2-7|TRBV20-1|NA|NA
CSASRTGEQYF
TGCAGTGCTAGTCGGACTGGCGAGCAGTACTTC
>TRBJ2-7|TRBV5-5|NA|NA
CASTPLGGAYEQYF
TGTGCCAGCACACCTTTAGGCGGGGCCTACGAGCAGTACTTC
>TRBJ1-4|TRBV18|NA|NA
CASSPREKLFF
TGTGCCAGCTCACCAAGGGAAAAACTGTTTTTT
>TRBJ2-6|TRBV10-2|few|TRBD1
CARGQGPGANVLTF
TGCGCCAGGGGACAGGGACCTGGGGCCAACGTCCTGACTTTC
>TRBJ2-7|TRBV6-5|NA|NA
CASRRRDGGYEQYF
TGTGCCAGCAGGCGGCGGGACGGTGGGTACGAGCAGTACTTC
>TRBJ1-5|TRBV6-5|NA|TRBD1
CASNPGGGKPQHF
TGTGCCAGCAACCCAGGGGGCGGGAAGCCCCAGCATTTT
>TRBJ1-5|TRBV27|NA|NA
CASSSNNQPQHF
TGTGCCAGCAGTTCCAACAATCAGCCCCAGCATTTT
>TRBJ2-5|TRBV2|NA|NA
CASTSHGGSGGKTQYF
TGTGCCAGCACCTCCCACGGGGGCAGCGGTGGAAAGACCCAGTACTTC
>TRBJ2-7|TRBV14|NA|NA
CASSQYGGGEQYF
TGTGCCAGCAGCCAATACGGGGGAGGCGAGCAGTACTTC
>TRBJ1-6|TRBV9|NA|NA
CASSSQQGFVNSPLHF
TGTGCCAGCAGCTCCCAACAGGGATTTGTTAATTCACCCCTCCACTTT
>TRBJ2-7|TRBV2|once|TRBD1
CASSRDSDEQYF
TGTGCCAGCAGTAGGGACAGCGACGAGCAGTACTTC
>TRBJ2-1|TRBV11-2|NA|TRBD2
CASSLGALAGLNEQFF
TGTGCCAGCAGCTTAGGCGCACTAGCGGGACTCAATGAGCAGTTCTTC
>TRBJ2-5|TRBV30|NA|TRBD2
CAWSGLAGGRRETQYF
TGTGCCTGGAGTGGTCTAGCGGGAGGGCGGAGGGAGACCCAGTACTTC
>TRBJ1-2|TRBV29-1|NA|TRBD1
CSVPVAGGLPYGYTF
TGCAGCGTTCCCGTGGCAGGGGGCCTCCCCTATGGCTACACCTTC
>TRBJ2-7|TRBV5-4|NA|TRBD2
CASSLGGLAGGLSEQYF
TGTGCCAGCAGCTTGGGGGGACTAGCGGGAGGGCTGTCCGAGCAGTACTTC
>TRBJ1-1|TRBV13|NA|NA
CASSFPRQGNTEAFF
TGTGCCAGCAGCTTTCCCCGCCAGGGGAACACTGAAGCTTTCTTT
>TRBJ2-7|TRBV19|once|NA
CASNPGGAPEQYF
TGTGCCAGTAACCCCGGCGGGGCCCCCGAGCAGTACTTC
>TRBJ2-1|TRBV19|NA|NA
CASSSWGGQRVGNEQFF
TGTGCCAGTAGTAGTTGGGGGGGCCAGAGGGTTGGGAATGAGCAGTTCTTC
>TRBJ1-1|TRBV4-1|NA|TRBD1
CASSQGRLRTGSIFTEAFF
TGCGCCAGCAGCCAAGGGCGGCTACGGACAGGGTCTATTTTCACTGAAGCTTTCTTT
>TRBJ2-2|TRBV19|once|TRBD2
CASSGLAGGTGELFF
TGTGCCAGTAGTGGGTTAGCGGGAGGCACCGGGGAGCTGTTTTTT
>TRBJ2-7|TRBV4-1|NA|TRBD2
CASSQPWGGSRRYQYF
TGCGCCAGCAGCCAACCATGGGGAGGGTCACGTCGGTATCAGTACTTC
>TRBJ2-5|TRBV4-1|NA|NA
CASSQDTLAGSTGETQYF
TGCGCCAGCAGCCAAGATACGCTGGCAGGCTCAACCGGGGAGACCCAGTACTTC
>TRBJ2-7|TRBV2|NA|NA
CASIEQGYEQYF
TGTGCCAGCATCGAACAGGGTTACGAGCAGTACTTC
>TRBJ2-7|TRBV5-5|NA|TRBD1
CASSLESGGRDGRAREQYF
TGTGCCAGCAGCTTGGAGTCAGGGGGCCGGGACGGCAGGGCCCGGGAGCAGTACTTC
>TRBJ2-1|TRBV2|NA|TRBD2
CASSRLAGAGNEQFF
TGTGCCAGCAGTAGACTAGCGGGAGCCGGCAATGAGCAGTTCTTC
>TRBJ2-5|TRBV29-1|once|TRBD1
CSVEDPRQGGETQYF
TGCAGCGTTGAAGATCCGCGACAGGGGGGGGAGACCCAGTACTTC
>TRBJ2-7|TRBV29-1|NA|NA
CSVTGSGAGNYEQYF
TGCAGCGTCACTGGATCGGGCGCCGGGAACTACGAGCAGTACTTC
>TRBJ1-3|TRBV30|NA|NA
CAWSLGDRRSGNTIYF
TGTGCCTGGAGTCTTGGGGACCGCCGCTCTGGAAACACCATATATTTT
>TRBJ2-7|TRBV5-4|NA|NA
CASSLRGSLPYEQYF
TGTGCCAGCAGCTTGCGAGGGAGCCTCCCCTACGAGCAGTACTTC
>TRBJ1-1|TRBV19|NA|TRBD1
CASRGQGAFRTEAFF
TGTGCCAGTAGGGGACAGGGGGCGTTTAGGACTGAAGCTTTCTTT
>TRBJ1-3|TRBV11-2|NA|TRBD1
CASSPGDRVIGNTIYF
TGTGCCAGCAGCCCGGGGGACAGGGTGATCGGAAACACCATATATTTT
>TRBJ2-2|TRBV9|few|NA
CASSEEGKYTGELFF
TGTGCCAGCAGCGAGGAGGGGAAGTACACCGGGGAGCTGTTTTTT
>TRBJ1-1|TRBV18|few|NA
CASSPPPLNTEAFF
TGTGCCAGCTCACCCCCTCCACTGAACACTGAAGCTTTCTTT
>TRBJ1-2|TRBV7-9|NA|NA
CASSLGHLNYGYTF
TGTGCCAGCAGCTTAGGGCACCTGAACTATGGCTACACCTTC
>TRBJ2-7|TRBV7-2|NA|TRBD2
CASSLLAGYEQYF
TGTGCCAGCAGCTTACTAGCGGGCTACGAGCAGTACTTC
>TRBJ2-4|TRBV5-6|NA|NA
CASSLDGSLAKNIQYF
TGTGCCAGCAGCTTGGATGGCTCCTTAGCCAAAAACATTCAGTACTTC
>TRBJ2-2|TRBV30|NA|NA
CAWSVLKGTPGELFF
TGTGCCTGGAGTGTACTGAAGGGTACTCCCGGGGAGCTGTTTTTT
>TRBJ1-2|TRBV9|NA|NA
CASSVGSPQNYGYTF
TGTGCCAGCAGCGTAGGCAGCCCCCAGAACTATGGCTACACCTTC
>TRBJ2-5|TRBV7-2|NA|NA
CASSPQRTQETQYF
TGTGCCAGCAGCCCCCAGCGGACCCAAGAGACCCAGTACTTC
>TRBJ1-1|TRBV7-8|few|NA
CASSTRWGQGRLTEAFF
TGTGCCAGCAGCACCCGATGGGGGCAGGGAAGGCTCACTGAAGCTTTCTTT
>TRBJ2-1|TRBV19|NA|NA
CASIHLAEQFF
TGTGCCAGTATCCACCTAGCTGAGCAGTTCTTC
>TRBJ2-7|TRBV16|NA|TRBD1
CASSQDRGAPSEQYF
TGTGCCAGCAGCCAAGACAGGGGGGCCCCGAGCGAGCAGTACTTC
>TRBJ2-2|TRBV7-7|once|NA
CASSLAENTGELFF
TGTGCCAGCAGCTTAGCGGAAAACACCGGGGAGCTGTTTTTT
>TRBJ1-2|TRBV11-2|NA|NA
CASSLDGTMNSGYTF
TGTGCCAGCAGCTTAGATGGGACAATGAATAGTGGCTACACCTTC
>TRBJ2-7|TRBV10-3|NA|TRBD1
CAISAWDRGYEQYF
TGTGCCATCAGTGCATGGGACAGGGGTTACGAGCAGTACTTC
>TRBJ1-5|TRBV5-4|NA|NA
CASSLKGNSNQPQHF
TGTGCCAGCAGCCTAAAGGGGAATAGCAATCAGCCCCAGCATTTT
>TRBJ2-3|TRBV10-3|NA|NA
CAISPRQTNSDTQYF
TGTGCCATCAGTCCCAGACAGACAAACTCAGATACGCAGTATTTT
>TRBJ1-2|TRBV29-1|NA|NA
CSGGDGTYGYTF
TGCAGCGGGGGGGACGGAACTTATGGCTACACCTTC
>TRBJ1-3|TRBV5-1|few|NA
CASSVGNSGNTIYF
TGCGCCAGCAGCGTCGGGAACTCTGGAAACACCATATATTTT
>TRBJ2-1|TRBV15|NA|NA
CATSRDSLGALAFF
TGTGCCACCAGCAGAGATTCGCTGGGGGCTCTCGCATTCTTC
>TRBJ2-5|TRBV9|NA|TRBD1
CASSSGQAGTQYF
TGTGCCAGCAGCTCGGGACAGGCAGGGACCCAGTACTTC
>TRBJ2-5|TRBV5-4|NA|NA
CASSVSAVQETQYF
TGTGCCAGCAGCGTCTCTGCGGTACAAGAGACCCAGTACTTC
>TRBJ2-3|TRBV9|NA|NA
CASSSRTGPDTQYF
TGTGCCAGCAGCTCAAGGACGGGTCCAGATACGCAGTATTTT